Below are 31 T cell receptor beta chains sequenced from a single sample in a study of beta chain features in type 1 diabetes. Broader study findings: A moderate, significant TCRB CDR3 shortening appeared in type 1 diabetes across four CD4+ subsets.

All of the isolated RNA was reverse transcribed, so expressed TCRB transcripts were sequenced. Method: immunoSEQ multiplex PCR; TCRdb's copy keeps in-frame clones and lacks some. The data contain over 200,000 clones, approximately 10% of them singletons. No antigen is known for these receptors. The sample comprised naive CD4+ T cells from blood. The receptor source for this set is a man younger than 45 with type 1 diabetes.

The chain couples TRBV11-2 to TRBJ2-3, with TRBD2 as a possible D gene (5 bases). CDR1 is SGHAT and CDR2 is FQNNGV in the germline V gene. The CDR3 has 15 amino acids. V dropped 0 bases and J dropped 7 bases, with 14 bases sitting between them. The CDR3 coding sequence is TGTGCCAGCAGCTTAGAAGTGGGAAGGAGGTATACGCAGTATTTT. Protein sequence: CASSLEVGRRYTQYF.

This clone was observed once. V usage is TRBV5-6 and J usage is TRBJ2-2, with D unresolved. Germline CDR1 is SGHDT and CDR2 is YYEEEE. Trimming took 4 bases from V and 4 from J, leaving 14 bases between them. This CDR3 is 15 amino acids long. The CDR3 region has the DNA TGTGCCAGCAGCCCACTGCCCTCTACCACCGGGGAGCTGTTTTTT. This sequence encodes CASSPLPSTTGELFF. Complete variable domain (other parts from reference TRBV5-6 and TRBJ2-2): DAGVTQSPTHLIKTRGQQVTLRCSPKSGHDTVSWYQQALGQGPQFIFQYYEEEERQRGNFPDRFSGHQFPNYSSELNVNALLLGDSALYLCASSPLPSTTGELFFGEGSRLTVL.

This clone was seen a few times. V gene TRBV5-4 combines with J gene TRBJ2-5, with 7 bases identical to TRBD1. With 4 bases clipped from V and 5 bases from J, the junction kept 8 bases outside the gene matches. The CDR3 extends over 14 amino acids. Germline assignment: CDR1 SGHNT and CDR2 YYREEE (reference sequence). Here the CDR3 DNA reads TGTGCCAGCAGCACCGGGACAGTGCAGGAGACCCAGTACTTC. The encoded protein is CASSTGTVQETQYF.

The J gene is TRBJ2-3, the V gene TRBV7-2; the D gene is possibly TRBD1 (5 bases). The CDR3 covers 13 residues. The germline gives CDR1 SGHTA, CDR2 FQGNSA. V lost 5 bases to trimming and J lost 6 bases, with 12 bases between them. The CDR3 bases are TGTGCCAGCAGCGCCAGGGAACGGGATACGCAGTATTTT. It translates to CASSARERDTQYF.

The chain joins TRBV5-1 to TRBJ2-3; maybe TRBD2 (5 bases). CDR3 length equals 14 residues. Trimming shortened V by 0 bases and J by 2 bases, and 7 bases separated the two germline ends. Germline CDR1 and CDR2: SGHRS and YFSETQ. CDR3 protein: CASSLDGDTDTQYF. Written as DNA, the CDR3 is TGCGCCAGCAGCTTGGACGGGGACACAGATACGCAGTATTTT.

J is TRBJ1-2 and V is TRBV7-9; 9 bases align to TRBD1. CDR1 and CDR2 from the germline V gene are SEHNR and FQNEAQ (reference sequence). The junction had 14 bases not matched to a gene; V was cut back by 7 bases and J by 8 bases. The CDR3 is 15 amino acids. The CDR3 coding sequence is TGTGCCAGCAACCCCGGGTCGGGACAGGGAAAAGGCTACACCTTC. Its protein product is CASNPGSGQGKGYTF. The whole variable domain, remainder taken from reference TRBV7-9 and TRBJ1-2, is DTGVSQNPRHKITKRGQNVTFRCDPISEHNRLYWYRQTLGQGPEFLTYFQNEAQLEKSRLLSDRFSAERPKGSFSTLEIQRTEQGDSAMYLCASNPGSGQGKGYTFGSGTRLTVV.

A few counts support this clone. V is TRBV6-5 and J is TRBJ1-1; D not certain. This CDR3 is built from 12 residues. Germline V gene sequence: CDR1 MNHEY, CDR2 SVGAGI. Deletions cut 6 bases from V and 6 bases from J, with 11 bases between. Written as DNA, the CDR3 is TGTGCCAGCAGGAGGCTTGGGTCTGAAGCTTTCTTT. It is translated as CASRRLGSEAFF.

The chain recombines TRBV4-2 with TRBJ2-7; 11 bases line up with TRBD1. V lost 0 bases, J lost 2 bases, and 15 bases stayed unmatched. The V gene's germline CDR1 is LGHNA and CDR2 YNFKEQ. CDR3 length: 20 residues. For the CDR3, the DNA is TGTGCCAGCAGCCAAGATTTTGGGGACAGGGGGATGTCATCGGCCTACGAGCAGTACTTC. It yields the protein CASSQDFGDRGMSSAYEQYF.

This sequence joins TRBV4-2 and TRBJ1-1; the D gene is possibly TRBD1 (6 bases). The V gene lost 4 bases and the J gene lost 1 base, with 16 bases spanning the gap. Germline V gene lookup returns CDR1 LGHNA and CDR2 YNFKEQ. CDR3 length: 16 residues. The CDR3 spells CASSPSGGARNTEAFF. Here the CDR3 DNA reads TGTGCCAGCAGCCCAAGTGGGGGGGCGAGGAACACTGAAGCTTTCTTT.

This clone came up a few times. The V gene is TRBV18, the J gene TRBJ2-2; D may be TRBD1 (6 bases). The germline gives CDR1 KGHSH, CDR2 LQKENI. The CDR3 loop spans 14 amino acids. Trimming pared 8 bases from V and 4 bases from J, leaving 14 bases between. The CDR3 loop is CASIWTETTGELFF. The CDR3 DNA reads as TGTGCCAGCATTTGGACAGAAACCACCGGGGAGCTGTTTTTT.

The rearrangement joins TRBV5-1 to TRBJ2-3, with unresolved D. CDR3 size: 16 residues. V was clipped by 3 bases and J by 4 bases, with 18 bases between them. From germline, CDR1 is SGHRS and CDR2 YFSETQ. CDR3 protein: CASSSHSTRPADTQYF. The CDR3 nucleotides are TGCGCCAGCAGCTCCCACAGTACTCGCCCTGCAGATACGCAGTATTTT.

This clone turned up a few times. This chain uses TRBV7-2 with TRBJ1-1, with a weak D call TRBD1 (5 bases). V was cut by 11 bases and J by 0 bases, with 16 bases left in between. Germline V CDR1 and CDR2: SGHTA, FQGNSA. The CDR3 runs 14 residues. CDR3 sequence (DNA): TGTGCCTCTACCCTGGGGGGGGTGAACACTGAAGCTTTCTTT. It specifies CASTLGGVNTEAFF.

This clone showed up just a few times. The CDR3 sequence: CASSYREFNTEAFF. Here the CDR3 DNA reads TGTGCCAGCAGCTACAGAGAATTTAACACTGAAGCTTTCTTT. The V and J genes are TRBV11-2 and TRBJ1-1; unclear D gene. This CDR3 contains 14 residues. V was shortened by 4 bases and J by 2 bases, with 11 bases between the two germline ends. The V gene's germline CDR1 is SGHAT and CDR2 FQNNGV.

This chain connects TRBV5-1 to TRBJ2-5; 8 bases line up with TRBD1. V lost 3 bases to trimming and J lost 1 base; unmatched junction nucleotides: 2. The CDR3 contains 14 residues. Germline V gene lookup returns CDR1 SGHRS and CDR2 YFSETQ. This chain's CDR3 is CASSSGQGQETQYF. DNA of the CDR3: TGCGCCAGCAGCTCTGGACAGGGCCAAGAGACCCAGTACTTC.

The gene calls are TRBV6-5 and TRBJ2-5; possible D gene TRBD1, 5 bases. Germline lookup yields CDR1 MNHEY and CDR2 SVGAGI. Between the trimmed V and J ends, which lost 2 bases and 4 bases, there was a span of 14 bases. CDR3 length equals 15 residues. CDR3 bases: TGTGCCAGCAGTTACCAGGGTGGGATACGAGAGACCCAGTACTTC. The encoded protein is CASSYQGGIRETQYF.

The J gene is TRBJ2-3, the V gene TRBV5-1; D is ambiguous. The CDR3 extends over 14 amino acids. Germline V lookup: CDR1 SGHRS, CDR2 YFSETQ. With 3 bases removed from V and 1 base from J, the gap between germline ends came to 9 bases. The CDR3 DNA follows: TGCGCCAGCAGCTATACATCCCGCACAGATACGCAGTATTTT. It is translated as CASSYTSRTDTQYF.

J is TRBJ1-1 and V is TRBV29-1; TRBD1 is a possible D gene (5 bases). Per germline, CDR1 SQVTM and CDR2 ANQGSEA. The CDR3 is 13 amino acids. Deletions cut 4 bases from V and 3 bases from J, with 12 bases between. In DNA form, the CDR3 reads TGCAGCGTTGGGGACTACCGGGACACTGAAGCTTTCTTT. This sequence encodes CSVGDYRDTEAFF.

This clone was observed a handful of times. This CDR3 is CASSLALGGFSYNEQFF. The CDR3 DNA reads as TGTGCCAGCAGCTTAGCGCTGGGGGGATTCTCCTACAATGAGCAGTTCTTC. V is TRBV7-9 and J is TRBJ2-1; tentatively, D is TRBD2 (6 bases). The germline CDR1 and CDR2 sequences are SEHNR and FQNEAQ (reference sequence). The length of the CDR3 is 17 residues. V was clipped by 0 bases and J by 0 bases, with 12 bases between them.

This clone appeared a few times. The genes are TRBV9 and TRBJ2-5; D is unresolved. The CDR3 extends over 15 amino acids. Germline V gene lookup returns CDR1 SGDLS and CDR2 YYNGEE. Trimming left V 1 base short and J 4 bases short, with 14 bases between. CDR3 sequence reads: CASSVIGDGSETQYF. CDR3 sequence (DNA): TGTGCCAGCAGCGTAATAGGAGACGGATCAGAGACCCAGTACTTC.

In its sample, this clone was seen a few times. The rearrangement joins TRBV29-1 to TRBJ2-6, with unresolved D. Germline V gene lookup returns CDR1 SQVTM and CDR2 ANQGSEA. V was trimmed by 5 bases and J by 4 bases, leaving 12 bases between them. There are 14 residues in the CDR3. CDR3 region: CSVNSGVGANVLTF. The CDR3 DNA reads TGCAGCGTTAATTCCGGTGTAGGGGCCAACGTCCTGACTTTC.

In its sample, this clone was seen a few times. This rearrangement joins TRBV2 to TRBJ1-2; TRBD1 matches at 10 bases. Losses at the gene ends were 6 bases for V and 8 bases for J; bases not matched to a gene: 3. In germline, CDR1 is SNHLY, CDR2 FYNNEI. CDR3 size: 12 residues. This CDR3 is CASRGDRGGYTF. CDR3 DNA sequence: TGTGCCAGCAGGGGGGACAGGGGAGGCTACACCTTC.

Only a few counts were recorded for this clone. At one boundary the junction diverges from the germline segment, which might be a read error. V usage is TRBV2 and J usage is TRBJ1-4; D is unresolved. This CDR3 is built from 12 residues. The germline V gene has CDR1 SNHLY and CDR2 FYNNEI. In nucleotides, the CDR3 is TGTGCCAGCAGTTATACTCTTGAGGCCGGATCTTTT. Encoded protein: CASSYTLEAGSF.

The V gene is TRBV6-5, the J gene TRBJ1-5; D is ambiguous. Germline CDR1 is MNHEY and CDR2 is SVGAGI. V lost 2 bases to trimming and J lost 8 bases, with 10 bases between them. This CDR3 contains 13 residues. As DNA, the CDR3 is TGTGCCAGCAGTTACCTGGGCCAGGAGCCCCAGCATTTT. This encodes CASSYLGQEPQHF.

The V gene is TRBV11-2, the J gene TRBJ2-1, with unresolved D. The CDR3 consists of 14 residues. V gave up 2 bases and J gave up 3 bases, with 8 bases separating them. Germline CDR1 SGHAT, CDR2 FQNNGV. DNA of the CDR3: TGTGCCAGCAGCTTATTCCCTATCTACAATGAGCAGTTCTTC. Its protein product is CASSLFPIYNEQFF.

The rearrangement links TRBV9 to TRBJ2-1; D might be TRBD1 (5 bases). Germline V CDR1 and CDR2: SGDLS, YYNGEE. Trimming left V 4 bases short and J 5 bases short, with 13 bases between. CDR3 size: 14 residues. The CDR3, as DNA: TGTGCCAGCAGCCTCACGACAGAAAACAATGAGCAGTTCTTC. Encoded protein: CASSLTTENNEQFF.

This clone turned up a few times. V and J are TRBV7-2 and TRBJ1-5; TRBD1 is a possible D gene (6 bases). V was shortened by 3 bases and J by 4 bases, with 13 bases between the two germline ends. CDR1 is SGHTA, CDR2 FQGNSA, per germline. CDR3 length equals 15 residues. Here the CDR3 DNA reads TGTGCCAGCAGCTTGACCGGGACACAGAATCAGCCCCAGCATTTT. It yields the protein CASSLTGTQNQPQHF.

This clone was seen only a few times. The chain joins TRBV7-9 to TRBJ1-1, with D possibly TRBD1 on 5 matching bases. The germline V and J ends were trimmed by 5 bases and 4 bases, with 11 bases remaining between them. The CDR3 sequence is 13 residues long. The germline gives CDR1 SEHNR, CDR2 FQNEAQ (reference sequence). CDR3 loop: CASSLAGVTEAFF. CDR3 coding DNA: TGTGCCAGCAGCCTCGCGGGGGTCACTGAAGCTTTCTTT.

The chain couples TRBV10-3 to TRBJ2-2; 9 bases match TRBD1. CDR1 is ENHRY, CDR2 SYGVKD, per germline. This CDR3 is built from 16 residues. V gave up 0 bases and J gave up 5 bases; unmatched junction bases: 4. The CDR3 spells CAISESKGQGTGELFF. The CDR3, as DNA: TGTGCCATCAGTGAGTCGAAGGGACAGGGTACCGGGGAGCTGTTTTTT.

The genes are TRBV4-2 and TRBJ1-2, with TRBD1 matching 8 bases. CDR3 length: 14 residues. Germline V gives CDR1 LGHNA, CDR2 YNFKEQ. Losses at the gene ends were 3 bases for V and 0 bases for J; bases not matched to a gene: 0. The CDR3 sequence: CASSQDRANYGYTF. CDR3 bases: TGTGCCAGCAGCCAGGACAGGGCTAACTATGGCTACACCTTC.

This chain links TRBV7-9 with TRBJ1-1; D is unresolved. The germline V gene has CDR1 SEHNR and CDR2 FQNEAQ (reference sequence). V lost 3 bases, J lost 1 base, and 3 bases lay in between. The CDR3 is made up of 12 amino acids. The CDR3 loop reads CASSFRNTEAFF. The DNA for the CDR3 is TGTGCCAGCAGCTTTCGGAACACTGAAGCTTTCTTT.

This clone has just a few counts. The rearrangement joins TRBV7-3 to TRBJ1-1; 8 bases are a match to TRBD1. CDR1 is SGHTA, CDR2 FQGTGA, per germline. This CDR3 region has 14 residues. Unmatched junction bases numbered 1, after V lost 3 bases and J lost 1 base. As DNA, the CDR3 is TGTGCCAGCAGCTTTACAGGGGGGAACACTGAAGCTTTCTTT. Its protein product is CASSFTGGNTEAFF.